This T cell receptor beta chain is from a study of T cell repertoires in cytomegalovirus infection. At the level of the study: An indication of both CMV infection and matching HLA type came from public TCR beta signatures.

MiXCR, run by TCRdb on the reads, gives a single entry per CDR3 protein. Here the sample spans about 97,000 distinct CDR3 sequences, 16% being singletons. This clonotype was seen many times. Sequencing input: PBMCs. The sequence was collected from a human donor in good health (CMV status not recorded). Some clones in this sample may be carry-over from other donors' samples.

DNA of the CDR3: TGTGCCAGCAGCTCTTTTCCTCTAGCCAAAAACATTCAGTACTTC. Translated: CASSSFPLAKNIQYF. The V gene is TRBV7-9, the J gene TRBJ2-4, with D unclear. Trimming stripped 4 bases from V and 0 bases from J, with 10 bases between. The CDR3 runs to 15 residues. CDR1 and CDR2 (germline): SEHNR, FQNEAQ (reference sequence). Full variable domain (outside the CDR3, taken from reference TRBV7-9 and TRBJ2-4): DTGVSQNPRHKITKRGQNVTFRCDPISEHNRLYWYRQTLGQGPEFLTYFQNEAQLEKSRLLSDRFSAERPKGSFSTLEIQRTEQGDSAMYLCASSSFPLAKNIQYFGAGTRLSVL.